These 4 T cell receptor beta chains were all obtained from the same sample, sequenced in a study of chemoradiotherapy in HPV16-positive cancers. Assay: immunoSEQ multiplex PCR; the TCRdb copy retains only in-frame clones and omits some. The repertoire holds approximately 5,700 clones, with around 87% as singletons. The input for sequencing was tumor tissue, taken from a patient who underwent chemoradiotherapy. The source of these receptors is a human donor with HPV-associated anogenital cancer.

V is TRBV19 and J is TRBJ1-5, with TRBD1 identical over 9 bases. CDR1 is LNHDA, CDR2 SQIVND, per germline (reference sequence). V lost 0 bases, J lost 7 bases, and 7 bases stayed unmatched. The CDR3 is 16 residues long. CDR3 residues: CASSIEGQGGWQPQHF. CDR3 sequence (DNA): TGTGCCAGTAGTATAGAGGGACAGGGAGGTTGGCAGCCCCAGCATTTT.

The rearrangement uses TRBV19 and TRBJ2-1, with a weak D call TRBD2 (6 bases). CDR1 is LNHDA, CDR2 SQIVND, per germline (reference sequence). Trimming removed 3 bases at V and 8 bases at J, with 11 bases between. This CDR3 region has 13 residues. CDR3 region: CASSIGGVDEQFF. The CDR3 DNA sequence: TGTGCCAGTAGTATTGGAGGGGTGGATGAGCAGTTCTTC. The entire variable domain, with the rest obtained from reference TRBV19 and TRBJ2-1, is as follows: DGGITQSPKYLFRKEGQNVTLSCEQNLNHDAMYWYRQDPGQGLRLIYYSQIVNDFQKGDIAEGYSVSREKKESFPLTVTSAQKNPTAFYLCASSIGGVDEQFFGPGTRLTVL.

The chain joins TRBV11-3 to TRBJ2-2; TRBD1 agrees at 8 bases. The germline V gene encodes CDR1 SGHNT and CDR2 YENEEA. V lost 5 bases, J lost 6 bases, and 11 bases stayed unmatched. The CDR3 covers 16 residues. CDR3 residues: CASSVTGGGKPGELFF. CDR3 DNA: TGTGCCAGCAGCGTCACAGGGGGAGGAAAACCCGGGGAGCTGTTTTTT.

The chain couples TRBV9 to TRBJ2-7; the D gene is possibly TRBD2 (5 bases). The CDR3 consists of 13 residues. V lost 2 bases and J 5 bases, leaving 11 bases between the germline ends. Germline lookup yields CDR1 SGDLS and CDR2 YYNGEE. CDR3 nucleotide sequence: TGTGCCAGCAGCGTCATGCACGGGGACGAGCAGTACTTC. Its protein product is CASSVMHGDEQYF. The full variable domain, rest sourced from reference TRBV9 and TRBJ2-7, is DSGVTQTPKHLITATGQRVTLRCSPRSGDLSVYWYQQSLDQGLQFLIQYYNGEERAKGNILERFSAQQFPDLHSELNLSSLELGDSALYFCASSVMHGDEQYFGPGTRLTVT.